These 23 T cell receptor beta chains were all obtained from the same sample, sequenced in a study of OX40 agonist ivuxolimab in advanced cancers. Clones were read by immunoSEQ multiplex PCR, and TCRdb kept only the in-frame ones, dropping some. The table shows just over 60,000 clones, with roughly 90% occurring only once. The sample consisted of CD4+ or CD8+ T cells sorted from blood, taken in a trial of the OX40 agonist ivuxolimab. The source of these receptors is an adult with an advanced solid tumor such as melanoma, head and neck, liver or kidney cancer.

The chain couples TRBV6-5 to TRBJ1-2; D is possibly TRBD1 (5 bases). Germline CDR1 is MNHEY and CDR2 is SVGAGI. The CDR3 contains 13 residues. Trimming took 6 bases from V and 8 from J, leaving 16 bases between them. CDR3 bases: TGTGCCAGCAGAAAAGACAGCAAGGAGGGCTACACCTTC. It specifies CASRKDSKEGYTF.

This sequence joins TRBV5-1 and TRBJ2-3; D uncertain. Germline values: CDR1 SGHRS, CDR2 YFSETQ. Trimming shortened V by 4 bases and J by 5 bases, and 11 bases separated the two germline ends. The CDR3 runs to 13 residues. CDR3 coding DNA: TGCGCCAGCAGCATAAATGGGGAAGATACGCAGTATTTT. Translation: CASSINGEDTQYF.

The chain is built from TRBV10-1 and TRBJ2-5; 11 bases are a match to TRBD1. Germline V gene data show CDR1 as WNHNN and CDR2 as SYGVQD (reference sequence). This CDR3 is built from 14 residues. V lost 10 bases and J lost 2; bases outside the gene matches: 6. CDR3 sequence: CATPGTGGQETQYF. CDR3 in DNA: TGCGCCACCCCGGGGACAGGGGGGCAAGAGACCCAGTACTTC.

The chain has TRBV18 and TRBJ2-1; D possibly corresponds to TRBD2 (6 bases). V was shortened by 0 bases and J by 8 bases, with 11 bases between the two germline ends. This CDR3 is 14 amino acids long. Germline V CDR1 and CDR2: KGHSH, LQKENI. As DNA, the CDR3 is TGTGCCAGCTCACCACCGGGGAGGCTCCATGAGCAGTTCTTC. It yields the protein CASSPPGRLHEQFF.

The V and J genes are TRBV7-6 and TRBJ2-4; 7 positions agree with TRBD1. This CDR3 has 14 residues. Germline CDR1 and CDR2: SGHVS and FNYEAQ. V lost 4 bases and J lost 9; bases outside the gene matches: 9. DNA for the CDR3: TGTGCCAGCAGCTCCACGACAGGGAGCGGCATTCAGTACTTC. Protein: CASSSTTGSGIQYF.

This clone has just a few counts. CDR3 DNA: TGTGCCAGCTCACCATCCTATCCGGGACAGAGCTACGAGCAGTACTTC. Residues: CASSPSYPGQSYEQYF. V usage is TRBV18 and J usage is TRBJ2-7, with 7 nucleotides matching TRBD1. V lost 2 bases to trimming and J lost 3 bases; unmatched junction nucleotides: 10. Germline CDR1 is KGHSH and CDR2 is LQKENI. This CDR3 spans 16 amino acids.

V gene TRBV18 combines with J gene TRBJ2-7, with 8 bases fitting TRBD1. The J segment lost 7 bases and the V segment lost 3 bases, leaving 11 bases of the junction unmatched. This CDR3 contains 15 residues. Germline V gives CDR1 KGHSH, CDR2 LQKENI. As DNA, the CDR3 is TGTGCCAGCTCACCCAGGACAGGGATCGGTAAGGAGCAGTACTTC. It codes for CASSPRTGIGKEQYF.

This rearrangement joins TRBV7-3 to TRBJ2-2, with 8 bases fitting TRBD2. Losses at the gene ends were 5 bases for V and 0 bases for J; bases not matched to a gene: 2. CDR1 and CDR2 (germline): SGHTA, FQGTGA. The CDR3 has 15 residues. The CDR3 here is CASSAGRANTGELFF. The CDR3 bases are TGTGCCAGCAGCGCCGGGAGGGCGAACACCGGGGAGCTGTTTTTT.

The chain has TRBV11-3 and TRBJ2-2, with a weak D call TRBD1 (6 bases). CDR1 and CDR2 from the germline V gene are SGHNT and YENEEA. CDR3 length: 15 residues. V was clipped by 3 bases and J by 0 bases, with 8 bases between them. The CDR3 DNA sequence: TGTGCCAGCAGCTTTGGACAGACGAACACCGGGGAGCTGTTTTTT. This codes for CASSFGQTNTGELFF.

The chain joins TRBV4-1 to TRBJ1-5; D is undetermined. The CDR3 totals 13 residues. The V gene's germline CDR1 is MGHRA and CDR2 YSYEKL. Trimming removed 0 bases at V and 1 base at J, with 1 base between. The CDR3 sequence is CASSQDSNQPQHF. For the CDR3, the DNA is TGCGCCAGCAGCCAAGACAGCAATCAGCCCCAGCATTTT.

This clone was picked up one time. V gene TRBV10-1 combines with J gene TRBJ2-1; 10 nucleotides match TRBD1. The CDR3 loop spans 14 amino acids. The V gene's germline CDR1 is WNHNN and CDR2 SYGVQD (reference sequence). V dropped 6 bases and J dropped 7; count of bases not matched to a gene: 6. CDR3 DNA sequence: TGCGCCAGCAGCTATGACAGGGGGCGGAATGAGCAGTTCTTC. The encoded protein is CASSYDRGRNEQFF.

The rearrangement links TRBV19 to TRBJ2-5; the D gene is possibly TRBD2 (5 bases). Trimming pared 4 bases from V and 6 bases from J, leaving 15 bases between. CDR1 and CDR2 from the germline V gene are LNHDA and SQIVND (reference sequence). The CDR3 runs to 14 residues. CDR3 sequence (DNA): TGTGCCAGTAGTACCCGGACTGTACAAAAGACCCAGTACTTC. It yields the protein CASSTRTVQKTQYF.

This clone appeared a few times. The chain uses TRBV10-3 and TRBJ1-2, with 11 bases fitting TRBD1. The CDR3 is made up of 17 amino acids. J lost 5 bases, V lost 2 bases, and 10 bases had no gene match. Germline V lookup: CDR1 ENHRY, CDR2 SYGVKD. In DNA, the CDR3 is TGTGCCATCAGTGAGCAACGGACAGGGGGCGAAAAGTATGGCTACACCTTC. Amino acid sequence: CAISEQRTGGEKYGYTF.

The chain carries TRBV6-5 and TRBJ2-3, with 9 bases lining up with TRBD1. This CDR3 contains 15 residues. Germline lookup yields CDR1 MNHEY and CDR2 SVGAGI. The ends lost 8 bases at V and 1 base at J; junction bases unmatched: 7. The CDR3 loop is CASHEQGAGTDTQYF. As DNA, the CDR3 is TGTGCCAGCCACGAACAGGGGGCGGGCACAGATACGCAGTATTTT.

The gene calls are TRBV28 and TRBJ2-7; no clear D gene. Germline V lookup: CDR1 MDHEN, CDR2 SYDVKM. The CDR3 is made up of 13 amino acids. V lost 8 bases and J 5 bases, leaving 16 bases between the germline ends. In DNA form, the CDR3 reads TGTGCCAGCCTGGAAGGTTGGAGCAACGAGCAGTACTTC. Its protein product is CASLEGWSNEQYF.

This chain connects TRBV6-6 to TRBJ1-1; D remains ambiguous. The CDR3 length is 16 residues. Trimming removed 5 bases at V and 2 bases at J, with 18 bases between. Germline V CDR1 and CDR2: MNHNY, SVGAGI (reference sequence). The CDR3 sequence is CASSPYSTGLNTEAFF. The CDR3 region has the DNA TGTGCCAGCAGTCCGTACTCCACGGGTTTAAACACTGAAGCTTTCTTT.

The V call is TRBV7-9, the J call TRBJ1-5; D is unclear. The CDR3 loop spans 16 amino acids. Germline CDR1 and CDR2: SEHNR and FQNEAQ (reference sequence). V lost 1 base to trimming and J lost 4 bases, with 14 bases between them. CDR3 in DNA: TGTGCCAGCAGCTTAGGTGGGAAGGCTGCGAATCAGCCCCAGCATTTT. It codes for CASSLGGKAANQPQHF.

The chain uses TRBV27 and TRBJ2-3; no reliable D call. Germline V gene data show CDR1 as MNHEY and CDR2 as SMNVEV (reference sequence). Trimming stripped 4 bases from V and 6 bases from J, with 8 bases between. There are 12 residues in the CDR3. As DNA, the CDR3 is TGTGCCAGCAGTTCCACGGCGGATACGCAGTATTTT. Translated: CASSSTADTQYF.

The chain combines TRBV7-3 with TRBJ2-1; TRBD2 is a possible D gene (6 bases). CDR1 is SGHTA, CDR2 FQGTGA, per germline. Trimming cost V 2 bases and J 0 bases, with 11 bases left between them. The CDR3 totals 16 residues. The CDR3: CASSLGLAASYNEQFF. The CDR3 DNA reads as TGTGCCAGCAGCTTAGGGTTAGCGGCCTCCTACAATGAGCAGTTCTTC. Looking up the rest from reference TRBV7-3 and TRBJ2-1 gives the full variable domain: GAGVSQTPSNKVTEKGKYVELRCDPISGHTALYWYRQSLGQGPEFLIYFQGTGAADDSGLPNDRFFAVRPEGSVSTLKIQRTERGDSAVYLCASSLGLAASYNEQFFGPGTRLTVL.

The V call is TRBV30, the J call TRBJ1-2, with D perhaps TRBD1 (5 bases). V lost 3 bases and J 8 bases, leaving 22 bases between the germline ends. The germline CDR1 and CDR2 sequences are GTSNPN and SVGIG (reference sequence). CDR3 size: 15 residues. CDR3 sequence (DNA): TGTGCCTGGAGCCCTGGGGGAGGACACCTTCTGGGCTACACCTTC. It yields the protein CAWSPGGGHLLGYTF.

This chain connects TRBV10-2 to TRBJ2-5; D unresolved. CDR3 length: 12 residues. Germline V lookup: CDR1 WSHSY, CDR2 SAAADI. The V end lost 4 bases, the J end lost 4 bases, and 7 bases lay between the germline ends. The CDR3 DNA follows: TGCGCCAGCAGTGCAGACGGAGAGACCCAGTACTTC. It specifies CASSADGETQYF.

This rearrangement joins TRBV29-1 to TRBJ1-4; tentatively, D is TRBD1 (5 bases). V was shortened by 7 bases and J by 6 bases, with 12 bases between the two germline ends. CDR1 is SQVTM, CDR2 ANQGSEA, per germline. The CDR3 runs 12 residues. The CDR3 DNA follows: TGCAGCGCCAGTGGGGGGGATGAAAAACTGTTTTTT. It translates to CSASGGDEKLFF. The variable domain in full, with the rest retrieved from reference TRBV29-1 and TRBJ1-4, is SAVISQKPSRDICQRGTSLTIQCQVDSQVTMMFWYRQQPGQSLTLIATANQGSEATYESGFVIDKFPISRPNLTFSTLTVSNMSPEDSSIYLCSASGGDEKLFFGSGTQLSVL.

The rearrangement links TRBV4-1 to TRBJ2-4, with a possible D match to TRBD2 (5 bases). Germline-derived CDR1 and CDR2 are MGHRA and YSYEKL. The CDR3 is made up of 15 amino acids. The V end was cut by 0 bases, the J end by 7 bases, with 13 bases between. This CDR3 reads CASSQDRPGKNIQYF. CDR3 sequence (DNA): TGCGCCAGCAGCCAAGATCGCCCCGGGAAGAACATTCAGTACTTC.